This entry lists 2 T cell receptor beta chains sequenced from one sample in a study of tumor-infiltrating T cells and Merkel cell polyomavirus. Study details: The study examined CD8+ T cells specific for the Merkel cell polyomavirus KLL epitope.

TCRdb keeps only in-frame clones here, not all; method: immunoSEQ multiplex PCR. The data contain 20,000 to 30,000 clones, about 85% of them singletons. Every patient's tumor was robustly positive for Merkel cell polyomavirus Large T antigen on immunohistochemistry. The sequencing input was lymph node tissue. The receptors were gathered from a man aged 45-65 years with Merkel cell carcinoma.

The table lists this clone with a count of one. The gene calls are TRBV19 and TRBJ1-5; a possible D gene is TRBD1 (5 bases). Trimming removed 4 bases from V and 5 bases from J, with 15 bases in between. The CDR3 covers 15 residues. Germline V gives CDR1 LNHDA, CDR2 SQIVND (reference sequence). The CDR3 region has the DNA TGTGCCAGTAGTACCGACGACAGCATCTATCAGCCCCAGCATTTT. It translates to CASSTDDSIYQPQHF.

The CDR3 nucleotides read TGTGCCAGCACTGGACACTCCTACGAGCAGTACTTC. Translated, it gives CASTGHSYEQYF. The chain combines TRBV2 with TRBJ2-7; possible D gene TRBD1, 5 bases. Looked up from germline, CDR1 is SNHLY and CDR2 is FYNNEI. Trimming stripped 7 bases from V and 0 bases from J, with 7 bases between. The CDR3 has 12 residues.